The following is a T cell receptor (beta chain) sequence with its context. This clonotype was observed a few times. The clone's antigen remains unknown. Qualities for individual bases were not recorded, and no much larger clone is one base off. The germline V gene yields SGHRS for CDR1 and YFSETQ for CDR2. V and J lose 2 bases and 1 base, and a span of 10 bases separates them. The CDR3 measures 16 amino acids from cysteine to phenylalanine. The entry retains the CDR3 DNA only, 48 bases that are in frame from base 1. In the paper's terms, the treatment or condition label means: live attenuated yellow fever vaccine strain. PBMCs were isolated from peripheral blood using a standard Ficoll-Paque protocol. Dynabeads CD4 and CD8 positive selection kits were used to isolate the CD4 and CD8 T-cell fractions. TriZol was used to extract RNA from bulk PBMCs, CD4 and CD8 fractions, and dextramer-positive and dextramer-negative fractions.

TCRdb lists the instrument as Illumina NovaSeq 6000. TCR cDNA was made using 5'RACE template switching, a step that added a universal primer site and unique molecular identifiers. Priming of cDNA synthesis was performed from both the TCR alpha and TCR beta constant segments. Library amplification involved two PCR steps, and the second step added sample barcodes and sequencing adapters. Sequencing of the libraries was done on either Illumina HiSeq 2500 (2x100 bp) or NovaSeq (2x150 bp). The study's processing was this. MIGEC handled demultiplexing of reads and collapsing into UMI consensus sequences, while MiXCR performed V(D)J alignment. Using edgeR on replicate PBMC samples, clonotypes were called vaccine-responding if FDR was below 0.01 and the log2 fold change was above 5 up to day 15. Each bulk clonotype received a CD4 or CD8 identity based on whether the sequenced CD4 or CD8 repertoire contained that clonotype at higher abundance. The public reads were run again by TCRdb, first through fastp at Q25 and then through MiXCR, and only productive beta chains were kept. Entries are consolidated by CDR3 protein sequence, retaining the most common genes and DNA. The V and J calls were determined by TCRdb, not by the authors. The sample table lists approximately 300,000 distinct CDR3 sequences, roughly 10% of them with a count of one. The top ten constitute less than 3.5% of the sample.

This record comes from a study of T cells after yellow fever vaccination (dated by TCRdb to between 2018 and 2020). About the investigation overall: Libraries from fractions with low cell numbers were prepared with the SMART-Seq v4 Ultra Low Input RNA kit. To follow T-cell clones before and after primary and booster YFV17D yellow fever vaccination, bulk TCR alpha and beta repertoires were sequenced over time. Blood was drawn at multiple timepoints before and after primary and secondary immunization, with bulk PBMC replicates and cell subsets isolated. Two healthy male donors, one aged 18 to 30 and one aged 30 to 40 years, made up the cohort. Paper-wide results and their limitations: FACS-sorted repertoires could contain abundant contaminating clonotypes from the bulk population, so computational filtering was required. Most clones expanded after primary vaccination were re-detected after the booster (almost 98% of CD4 and 80% to 90% of CD8), suggesting broad memory maintenance. The secondary T-cell response was found to be weaker but faster than the primary response, with a peak reached on day 5 rather than on day 15. A small fraction of clonotypes appeared in both the CD4 and CD8 compartments, likely as a result of convergent recombination. Because only two donors were included in the study, the extent to which the findings can be generalized is limited.

The chain was built from TRBV5-1 and TRBJ2-6; the D gene assignment is ambiguous. The source is a young man who received the YFV17D yellow fever vaccine. Here the sequenced sample was CD4+ T cells sorted from PBMCs, taken 45 days after the yellow fever booster vaccination. The CDR3 region: CASSLYLESGANVLTF. The DNA sequence is as follows: TGCGCCAGCAGCTTATACCTCGAGTCTGGGGCCAACGTCCTGACTTTC.